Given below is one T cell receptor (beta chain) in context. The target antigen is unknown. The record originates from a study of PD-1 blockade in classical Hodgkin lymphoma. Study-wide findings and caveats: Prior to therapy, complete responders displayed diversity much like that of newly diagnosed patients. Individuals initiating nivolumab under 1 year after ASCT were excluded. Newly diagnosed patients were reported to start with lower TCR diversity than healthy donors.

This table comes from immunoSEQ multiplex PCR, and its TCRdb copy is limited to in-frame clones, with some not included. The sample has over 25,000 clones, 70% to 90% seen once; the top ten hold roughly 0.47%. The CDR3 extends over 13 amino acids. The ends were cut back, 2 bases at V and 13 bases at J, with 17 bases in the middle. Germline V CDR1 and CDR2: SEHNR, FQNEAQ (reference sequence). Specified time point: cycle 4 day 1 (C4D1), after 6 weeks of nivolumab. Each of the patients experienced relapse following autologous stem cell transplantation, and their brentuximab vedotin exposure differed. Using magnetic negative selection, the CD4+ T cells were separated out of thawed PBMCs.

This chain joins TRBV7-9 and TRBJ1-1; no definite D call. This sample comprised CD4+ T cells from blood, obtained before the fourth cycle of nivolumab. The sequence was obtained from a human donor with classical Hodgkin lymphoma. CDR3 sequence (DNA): TGTGCCAGCAGCTTAAGTGGTCAGTCCTATGGTTTCTTT. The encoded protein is CASSLSGQSYGFF.